Listed below are T cell receptor beta chains from one sample, sequenced in a study of regulatory T cells in long-lasting Graves disease. TCRdb redid the calling of the multiplex PCR reads with MiXCR, one entry per CDR3 protein. The repertoire includes approximately 500,000 distinct CDR3 sequences, under 25% of them detected once, and approximately 6.4% sits in the top ten. The source material was peripheral blood mononuclear cells (PBMCs), sampled when the disease was refractory, from a patient treated with antithyroid drugs. The receptor source for this set is a female donor with Graves disease. Each CDR3 is given with its conserved first and last residue. Each record gives: clone size, D gene, J gene, V gene, CDR3 DNA, CDR3 protein. D genes are given only for firm matches. For some rows the clone size is stated as once, few or many, or as a class when expanded; others skip it.

clone size: many
D gene: TRBD1
J gene: TRBJ1-1
V gene: TRBV12-3/TRBV12-4
CDR3 DNA: TGTGCCAGCAGTATTCAACAGGGGGGCACTGAAGCTTTCTTT
CDR3 protein: CASSIQQGGTEAFF

clone size: many
D gene: NA
J gene: TRBJ2-7
V gene: TRBV28
CDR3 DNA: TGTGCCAGCAGTTTTAGTGTAGGGGCAGGGACTTCCTACGAGCAGTACTTC
CDR3 protein: CASSFSVGAGTSYEQYF

clone size: NA
D gene: TRBD2
J gene: TRBJ2-7
V gene: TRBV30
CDR3 DNA: TGTGCCTGGAGTGTAGGTAGCGGGGGTTACGAGCAGTACTTC
CDR3 protein: CAWSVGSGGYEQYF

clone size: NA
D gene: NA
J gene: TRBJ1-1
V gene: TRBV5-1
CDR3 DNA: TGCGCCAGCAGCGTCGGAGGGTTCCCTGAAGCTTTCTTT
CDR3 protein: CASSVGGFPEAFF

clone size: many
D gene: NA
J gene: TRBJ1-1
V gene: TRBV28
CDR3 DNA: TGTGCCAGCAGTTCACAGACAGATGAAGCTTTCTTT
CDR3 protein: CASSSQTDEAFF

clone size: few
D gene: NA
J gene: TRBJ1-2
V gene: TRBV7-9
CDR3 DNA: TGTGCCAGCAGCGAACGAGGGGGGCTCGACTATGGCTACACCTTC
CDR3 protein: CASSERGGLDYGYTF

clone size: many
D gene: NA
J gene: TRBJ2-2
V gene: TRBV12-3/TRBV12-4
CDR3 DNA: TGTGCCAGCAGTTTAAACGGAGGGGACACCGGGGAGCTGTTTTTT
CDR3 protein: CASSLNGGDTGELFF

clone size: NA
D gene: NA
J gene: TRBJ1-1
V gene: TRBV19
CDR3 DNA: TGTGCCAGTAGTAGTAATCAGAACACTGGAGCTTTCTTT
CDR3 protein: CASSSNQNTGAFF

clone size: NA
D gene: NA
J gene: TRBJ2-3
V gene: TRBV10-3
CDR3 DNA: TGTGCCATCAGTGAGGGATCGTACACAGATACGCAGTATTTT
CDR3 protein: CAISEGSYTDTQYF

clone size: many
D gene: NA
J gene: TRBJ2-5
V gene: TRBV28
CDR3 DNA: TGTGCCAGCACCCTGCGGCAGGAAGAGACCCAGTACTTC
CDR3 protein: CASTLRQEETQYF

clone size: NA
D gene: NA
J gene: TRBJ1-1
V gene: TRBV14
CDR3 DNA: TGTGCCAGCAGCTTCATAGGGGGAGGCACTGAAGCTTTCTTT
CDR3 protein: CASSFIGGGTEAFF

clone size: NA
D gene: TRBD1
J gene: TRBJ2-7
V gene: TRBV7-8
CDR3 DNA: TGTGCCAGCAGCTTAAGATGGACAGGGCACGAGCAGTACTTC
CDR3 protein: CASSLRWTGHEQYF

clone size: NA
D gene: NA
J gene: TRBJ1-3
V gene: TRBV20-1
CDR3 DNA: TGCAGTGCTCCCCACCAGGGAAGTGGAAACACCATATATTTT
CDR3 protein: CSAPHQGSGNTIYF

clone size: many
D gene: NA
J gene: TRBJ1-1
V gene: TRBV5-1
CDR3 DNA: TGCGCCAGCAGTGCGACGCCGGACGCGGCGGCTGCTGAAGCTTTCTTT
CDR3 protein: CASSATPDAAAAEAFF

clone size: few
D gene: TRBD1
J gene: TRBJ1-4
V gene: TRBV18
CDR3 DNA: TGTGCCAGCTCATCTCCGGGACAGGAGGGTGAAAAACTGTTTTTT
CDR3 protein: CASSSPGQEGEKLFF

clone size: few
D gene: NA
J gene: TRBJ2-4
V gene: TRBV5-6
CDR3 DNA: TGTGCCAGCAGCCCAGGGATTGGAAACATTCAGTACTTC
CDR3 protein: CASSPGIGNIQYF

clone size: many
D gene: TRBD1
J gene: TRBJ2-5
V gene: TRBV6-1
CDR3 DNA: TGTGCCAGCAGTCAAGCCACGTTTGACAGGGGAAAAGAGACCCAGTACTTC
CDR3 protein: CASSQATFDRGKETQYF

clone size: many
D gene: NA
J gene: TRBJ1-2
V gene: TRBV10-3
CDR3 DNA: TGTGCCATCATGGCAGGGCTTGAAGGGGGTTATGGCTACACCTTC
CDR3 protein: CAIMAGLEGGYGYTF

clone size: NA
D gene: NA
J gene: TRBJ2-3
V gene: TRBV24-1
CDR3 DNA: TGTGCCACCAGTGATTCGCCTACGGGTACGCAGTATTTT
CDR3 protein: CATSDSPTGTQYF

clone size: many
D gene: TRBD2
J gene: TRBJ2-4
V gene: TRBV7-2
CDR3 DNA: TGTGCCAGCAGCCCCCCAGGACTAGCGGGAGGTAGCATTCAGTACTTC
CDR3 protein: CASSPPGLAGGSIQYF

clone size: many
D gene: TRBD1
J gene: TRBJ2-7
V gene: TRBV5-1
CDR3 DNA: TGCGCCAGCAGCCGGACGGACAGGGCGATCTACGAGCAGTACTTC
CDR3 protein: CASSRTDRAIYEQYF

clone size: few
D gene: TRBD1
J gene: TRBJ1-1
V gene: TRBV19
CDR3 DNA: TGTGCCAGTAGTATGGGACAGATGAACACTGAAGCTTTCTTT
CDR3 protein: CASSMGQMNTEAFF

clone size: few
D gene: NA
J gene: TRBJ2-3
V gene: TRBV28
CDR3 DNA: TGTGCCAGCAGTTTCGGCAGGGCAGCCGATACGCAGTATTTT
CDR3 protein: CASSFGRAADTQYF

clone size: NA
D gene: TRBD2
J gene: TRBJ2-1
V gene: TRBV5-1
CDR3 DNA: TGCGCCAGCAGAGCGGGGGCTGACAATGAGCAGTTCTTC
CDR3 protein: CASRAGADNEQFF

clone size: many
D gene: NA
J gene: TRBJ2-7
V gene: TRBV28
CDR3 DNA: TGTGCCAGCAGGTTTATCGGGGGCAACGAGCAGTACTTC
CDR3 protein: CASRFIGGNEQYF

clone size: few
D gene: NA
J gene: TRBJ1-1
V gene: TRBV5-1
CDR3 DNA: TGCGCCAGCAGCTTAGGTGCAGATTTCTTTGAAGCTTTCTTT
CDR3 protein: CASSLGADFFEAFF

clone size: many
D gene: TRBD1
J gene: TRBJ1-2
V gene: TRBV6-1
CDR3 DNA: TGTGCCAGCAGTGAACAGGCCTGGGACAGGGGCTACACCTTC
CDR3 protein: CASSEQAWDRGYTF

clone size: many
D gene: TRBD1
J gene: TRBJ1-5
V gene: TRBV6-1
CDR3 DNA: TGTGCCAGCACTGGGACAGGGGGGAATCAGCCCCAGCATTTT
CDR3 protein: CASTGTGGNQPQHF

clone size: few
D gene: NA
J gene: TRBJ1-1
V gene: TRBV19
CDR3 DNA: TGTGCCAGTAGGTTTCTAGGGGCGAACACTGAAGCTTTCTTT
CDR3 protein: CASRFLGANTEAFF